This T cell receptor (beta chain) was recovered during a study of response to subunit inactivated influenza vaccine. The CDR3 consists of 12 residues. Trimming pared 3 bases from V and 4 bases from J, leaving 6 bases between. Germline-derived CDR1 and CDR2 are MNHEY and SVGEGT. Regarding the study as a whole: Researchers suggested that each seasonal influenza vaccination recruits few new T cells.

One entry per CDR3 protein, called by TCRdb with MiXCR from the RT-PCR reads. The sample consists of about 800,000 distinct CDR3 sequences, around 20% of them appearing once. With regard to this clonotype: Its cognate antigen is unknown.

Sequenced here: PBMCs from blood, sampled about 5 days after vaccination. This clonotype originated in a man aged 50-59 years who received an inactivated influenza vaccine. The gene calls are TRBV6-2 or TRBV6-3 and TRBJ1-2; no clear D gene. The CDR3 DNA is TGTGCCAGCAGTTATGGTCTCTATGGCTACACCTTC. It translates to CASSYGLYGYTF.